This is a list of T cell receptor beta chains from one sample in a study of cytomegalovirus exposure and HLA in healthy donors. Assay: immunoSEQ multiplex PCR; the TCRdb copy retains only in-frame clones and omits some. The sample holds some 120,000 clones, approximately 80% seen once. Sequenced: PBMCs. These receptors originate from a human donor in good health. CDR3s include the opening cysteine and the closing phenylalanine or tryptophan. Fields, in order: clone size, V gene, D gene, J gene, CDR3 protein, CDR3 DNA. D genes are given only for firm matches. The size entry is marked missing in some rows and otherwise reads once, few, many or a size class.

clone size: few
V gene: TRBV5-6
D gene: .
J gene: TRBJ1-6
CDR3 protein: CASSFGLYSPLHF
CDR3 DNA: TGTGCCAGCAGCTTTGGACTCTATTCACCCCTCCACTTT

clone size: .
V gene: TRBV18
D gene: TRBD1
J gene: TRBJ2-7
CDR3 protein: CASSPGQDYEQYF
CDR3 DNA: TGTGCCAGCTCACCCGGACAGGACTACGAGCAGTACTTC

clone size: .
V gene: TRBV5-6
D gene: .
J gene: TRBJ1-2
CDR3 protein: CASSFQGSGYTF
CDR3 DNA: TGTGCCAGCAGTTTCCAGGGAAGCGGCTACACCTTC

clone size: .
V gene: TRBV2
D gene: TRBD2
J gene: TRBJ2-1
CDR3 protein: CASSEERGWSEQFF
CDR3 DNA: TGTGCCAGCAGTGAAGAGCGGGGCTGGAGTGAGCAGTTCTTC

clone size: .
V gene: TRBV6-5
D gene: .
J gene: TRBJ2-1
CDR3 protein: CASSYSGGGNEQFF
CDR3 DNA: TGTGCCAGCAGTTACTCGGGAGGGGGAAATGAGCAGTTCTTC

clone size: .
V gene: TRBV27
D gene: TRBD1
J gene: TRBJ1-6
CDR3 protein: CASLSRDRDSPLHF
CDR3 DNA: TGTGCCAGCCTGTCCCGGGACAGGGACTCACCCCTCCACTTT

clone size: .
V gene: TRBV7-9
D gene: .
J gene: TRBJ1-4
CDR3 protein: CASSLTDTTNEKLFF
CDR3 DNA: TGTGCCAGCAGCTTGACTGATACAACTAATGAAAAACTGTTTTTT

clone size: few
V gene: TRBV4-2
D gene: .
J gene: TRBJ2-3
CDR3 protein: CASSQGSGDTHTDTQYF
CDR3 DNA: TGTGCCAGCAGCCAAGGGAGCGGGGACACACACACAGATACGCAGTATTTT

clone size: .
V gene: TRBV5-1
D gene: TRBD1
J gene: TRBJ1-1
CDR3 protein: CASNALDRGSYGATEAFF
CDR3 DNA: TGCGCCAGCAACGCCTTAGACAGGGGCTCTTATGGTGCCACTGAAGCTTTCTTT

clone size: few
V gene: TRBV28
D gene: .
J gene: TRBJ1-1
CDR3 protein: CASSLDRSEAFF
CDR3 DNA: TGTGCCAGCAGTTTAGACAGGAGTGAAGCTTTCTTT

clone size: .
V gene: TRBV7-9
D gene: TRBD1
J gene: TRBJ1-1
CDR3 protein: CASRLGQGYTEAFF
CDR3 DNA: TGTGCCAGCAGGTTGGGACAGGGTTACACTGAAGCTTTCTTT

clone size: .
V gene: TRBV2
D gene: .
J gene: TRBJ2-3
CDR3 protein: CASLGLSDTQYF
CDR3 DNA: TGTGCCAGCCTCGGACTTTCCGATACGCAGTATTTT

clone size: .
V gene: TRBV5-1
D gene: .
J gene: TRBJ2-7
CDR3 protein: CASSFNHEQYF
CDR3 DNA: TGCGCCAGCAGCTTTAATCACGAGCAGTACTTC

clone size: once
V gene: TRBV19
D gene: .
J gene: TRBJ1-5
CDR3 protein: CASSSQAVEPQHF
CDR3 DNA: TGTGCCAGTAGTTCACAGGCGGTTGAACCCCAGCATTTT

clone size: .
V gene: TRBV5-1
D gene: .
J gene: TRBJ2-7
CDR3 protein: CASSGGTATYEQYF
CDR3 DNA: TGCGCCAGCAGCGGCGGGACAGCGACCTACGAGCAGTACTTC

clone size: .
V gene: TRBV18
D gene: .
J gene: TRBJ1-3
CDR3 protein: CASSFEPNSGNTIYF
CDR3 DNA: TGTGCCAGCTCCTTCGAACCTAACTCTGGAAACACCATATATTTT

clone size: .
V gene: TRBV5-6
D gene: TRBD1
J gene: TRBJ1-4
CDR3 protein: CASSLLGQGLNEKLFF
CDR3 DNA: TGTGCCAGCAGCTTGTTAGGACAGGGGCTTAATGAAAAACTGTTTTTT

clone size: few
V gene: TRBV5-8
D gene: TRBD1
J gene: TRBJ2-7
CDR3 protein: CASSFGTGSIYEQYF
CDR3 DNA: TGTGCCAGCAGCTTCGGGACAGGGTCGATCTACGAGCAGTACTTC

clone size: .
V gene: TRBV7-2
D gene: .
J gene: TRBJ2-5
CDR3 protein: CASSLARQETQYF
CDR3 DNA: TGTGCCAGCAGCTTAGCTCGCCAAGAGACCCAGTACTTC

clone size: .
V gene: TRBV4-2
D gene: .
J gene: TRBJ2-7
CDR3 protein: CASSQDQGAAASEQYF
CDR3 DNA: TGTGCCAGCAGCCAAGATCAGGGCGCGGCGGCTTCCGAGCAGTACTTC

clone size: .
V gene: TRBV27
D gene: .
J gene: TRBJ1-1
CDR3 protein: CASSLEDPRGTEAFF
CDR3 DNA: TGTGCCAGCAGTTTAGAAGACCCCAGAGGGACTGAAGCTTTCTTT

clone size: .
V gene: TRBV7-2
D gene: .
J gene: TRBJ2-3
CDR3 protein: CASSSLGNGADTQYF
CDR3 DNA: TGTGCCAGCAGCTCGCTAGGAAACGGGGCAGATACGCAGTATTTT

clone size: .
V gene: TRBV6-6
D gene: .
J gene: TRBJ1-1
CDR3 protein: CASSYRGGITEAFF
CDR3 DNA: TGTGCCAGCAGTTACAGGGGAGGGATCACTGAAGCTTTCTTT

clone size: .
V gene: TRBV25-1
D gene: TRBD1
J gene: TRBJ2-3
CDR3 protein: CASSDTGVSTDTQYF
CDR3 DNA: TGTGCCAGCAGTGACACAGGGGTAAGCACAGATACGCAGTATTTT

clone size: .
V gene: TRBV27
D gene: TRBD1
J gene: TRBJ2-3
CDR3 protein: CASSLSGQGYTQYF
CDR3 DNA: TGTGCCAGCAGTTTATCCGGACAGGGATATACGCAGTATTTT

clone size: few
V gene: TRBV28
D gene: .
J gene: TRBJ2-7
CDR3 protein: CASSEIAGNEQYF
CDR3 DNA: TGTGCCAGCAGTGAGATTGCAGGGAACGAGCAGTACTTC

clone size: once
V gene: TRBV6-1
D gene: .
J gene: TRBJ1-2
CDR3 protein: CASSEDPGPDYGYTF
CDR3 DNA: TGTGCCAGCAGTGAAGACCCAGGCCCTGACTATGGCTACACCTTC

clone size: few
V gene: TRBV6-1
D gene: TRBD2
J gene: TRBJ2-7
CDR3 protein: CASSDFYGGGRYEQYF
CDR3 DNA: TGTGCCAGCAGTGACTTTTATGGGGGGGGTCGCTACGAGCAGTACTTC

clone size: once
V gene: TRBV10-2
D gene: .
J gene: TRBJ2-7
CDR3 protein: CATKQGSDEQYF
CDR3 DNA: TGCGCCACCAAACAGGGTTCGGACGAGCAGTACTTC

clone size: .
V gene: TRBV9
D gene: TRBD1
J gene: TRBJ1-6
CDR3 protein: CASSASPGTGGNSPLHF
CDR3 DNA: TGTGCCAGCAGCGCGAGTCCCGGGACAGGGGGTAATTCACCCCTCCACTTT

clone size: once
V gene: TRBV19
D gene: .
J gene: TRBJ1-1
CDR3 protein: CASSIDRGRTEAFF
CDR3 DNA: TGTGCCAGTAGTATAGATCGGGGTAGGACTGAAGCTTTCTTT

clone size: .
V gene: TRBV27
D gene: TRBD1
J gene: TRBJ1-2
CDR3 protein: CASRDRAFYGYTF
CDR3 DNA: TGTGCCAGCCGGGACAGGGCCTTCTATGGCTACACCTTC

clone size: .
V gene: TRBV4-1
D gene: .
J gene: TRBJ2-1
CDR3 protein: CASSQDNSYNEQFF
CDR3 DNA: TGCGCCAGCAGCCAAGATAACTCGTACAATGAGCAGTTCTTC

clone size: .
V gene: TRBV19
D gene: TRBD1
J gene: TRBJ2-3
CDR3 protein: CASRGGARFQDRGRGTQYF
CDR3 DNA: TGTGCCAGTAGGGGGGGGGCCAGATTCCAGGACAGGGGACGTGGTACGCAGTATTTT

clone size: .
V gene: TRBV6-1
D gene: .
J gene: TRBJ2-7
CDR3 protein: CASSEVMSVSYEQYF
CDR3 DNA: TGTGCCAGCAGTGAAGTGATGTCAGTATCCTACGAGCAGTACTTC

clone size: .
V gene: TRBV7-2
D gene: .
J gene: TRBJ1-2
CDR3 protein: CASSSTADSGTYGYTF
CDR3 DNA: TGTGCCAGCAGCTCAACAGCGGACAGTGGAACCTATGGCTACACCTTC

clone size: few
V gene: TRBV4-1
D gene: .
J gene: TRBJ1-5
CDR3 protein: CASSQGFIREPQHF
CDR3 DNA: TGCGCCAGCAGCCAAGGGTTTATTCGAGAGCCCCAGCATTTT

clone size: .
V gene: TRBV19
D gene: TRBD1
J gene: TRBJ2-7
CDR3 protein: CASSPGQGAYEQYF
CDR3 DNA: TGTGCCAGTAGTCCGGGACAGGGCGCCTACGAGCAGTACTTC

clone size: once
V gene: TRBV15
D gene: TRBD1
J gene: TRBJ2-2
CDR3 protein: CATSRGRLGGNTGELFF
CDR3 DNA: TGTGCCACCAGCAGAGGGCGATTAGGGGGCAACACCGGGGAGCTGTTTTTT

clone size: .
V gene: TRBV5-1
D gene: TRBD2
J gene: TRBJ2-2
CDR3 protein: CASSLVGLAEDALTGELFF
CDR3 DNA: TGCGCCAGCAGCTTGGTGGGACTAGCGGAGGACGCACTCACCGGGGAGCTGTTTTTT

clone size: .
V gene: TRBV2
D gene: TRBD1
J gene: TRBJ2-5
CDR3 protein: CASSGSGQGQETQYF
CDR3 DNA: TGTGCCAGCAGTGGTTCGGGACAGGGACAAGAGACCCAGTACTTC

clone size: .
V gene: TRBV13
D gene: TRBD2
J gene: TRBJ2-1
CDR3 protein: CASSPRLAGYNEQFF
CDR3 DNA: TGTGCCAGCAGCCCCCGACTAGCGGGGTACAATGAGCAGTTCTTC

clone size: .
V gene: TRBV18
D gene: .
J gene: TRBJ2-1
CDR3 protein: CASSPTWRLNNEQFF
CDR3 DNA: TGTGCCAGCTCACCCACCTGGCGGTTAAACAATGAGCAGTTCTTC

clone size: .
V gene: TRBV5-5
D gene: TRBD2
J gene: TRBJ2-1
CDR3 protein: CASSLVAGGPYEQFF
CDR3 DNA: TGTGCCAGCAGCTTGGTGGCGGGGGGGCCCTATGAGCAGTTCTTC

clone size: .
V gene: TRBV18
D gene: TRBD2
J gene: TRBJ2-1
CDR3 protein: CASSRPMWGGTYNEQFF
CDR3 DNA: TGTGCCAGCTCACGCCCTATGTGGGGGGGGACCTACAATGAGCAGTTCTTC

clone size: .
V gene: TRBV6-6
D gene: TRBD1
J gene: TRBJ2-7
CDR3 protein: CASSPGTGYHEQYF
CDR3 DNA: TGTGCCAGCAGCCCCGGGACAGGGTATCACGAGCAGTACTTC

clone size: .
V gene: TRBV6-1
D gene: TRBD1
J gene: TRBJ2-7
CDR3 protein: CASIGTGSYEQYF
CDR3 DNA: TGTGCCAGCATCGGGACAGGGTCCTACGAGCAGTACTTC

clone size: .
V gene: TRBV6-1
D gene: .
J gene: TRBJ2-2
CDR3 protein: CASSEKPGQANTGELFF
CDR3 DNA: TGTGCCAGCAGTGAGAAACCGGGACAAGCGAACACCGGGGAGCTGTTTTTT

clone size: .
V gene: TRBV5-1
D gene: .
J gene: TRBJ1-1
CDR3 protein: CASSLGQYNTEAFF
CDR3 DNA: TGCGCCAGCAGCTTGGGACAGTACAACACTGAAGCTTTCTTT

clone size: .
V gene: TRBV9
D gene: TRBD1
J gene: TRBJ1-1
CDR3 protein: CASSVTGAAQNTEAFF
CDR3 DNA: TGTGCCAGCAGCGTGACAGGGGCCGCACAGAACACTGAAGCTTTCTTT

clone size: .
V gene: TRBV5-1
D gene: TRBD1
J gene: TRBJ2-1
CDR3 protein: CASSFGTDAIEQFF
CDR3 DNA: TGCGCCAGCAGCTTTGGGACAGATGCGATAGAGCAGTTCTTC

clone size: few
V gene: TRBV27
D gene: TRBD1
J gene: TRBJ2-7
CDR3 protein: CASSHLKGASYEQYF
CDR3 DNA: TGTGCCAGCAGCCACCTCAAGGGGGCCTCCTACGAGCAGTACTTC

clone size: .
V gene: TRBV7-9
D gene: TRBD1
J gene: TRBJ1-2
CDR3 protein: CASTPGQGVRGYTF
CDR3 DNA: TGTGCCAGCACCCCGGGACAGGGGGTTCGTGGCTACACCTTC